Listed below are T cell receptor beta chains from one sample, sequenced in a study of Graves' ophthalmopathy and Graves' hyperthyroidism. TCRdb redid the calling of the multiplex PCR reads with MiXCR, one entry per CDR3 protein. This repertoire shows under 350,000 distinct CDR3 sequences, under 20% found once; its top ten account for around 12%. Sequencing used peripheral blood. These receptors all come from an adult man with Graves' ophthalmopathy. Each CDR3 is given with its conserved first and last residue. The D gene is left open where the match is weak. Some rows mark clone size as missing; the rest say once, few, many or name a class of expanded clone.

j_gene,v_gene,abundance,d_gene,CDR3nt,CDR3aa
TRBJ2-2,TRBV12-3/TRBV12-4,many,TRBD1,TGTGCCACCCAAGGGACAGTGAACACCGGGGAGCTGTTTTTT,CATQGTVNTGELFF
TRBJ2-5,TRBV6-5,many,NA,TGTGCCAGCAGTTACGGCAGGCGCCCTGAGCAAGAGACCCAGTACTTC,CASSYGRRPEQETQYF
TRBJ2-7,TRBV19,many,NA,TGTGCCAGCTCCGCGTCCGGGGGCCACCGCGAGCAGTACTTC,CASSASGGHREQYF
TRBJ2-2,TRBV7-3,many,NA,TGTGCCAGCAGCCTTGACTGGGCGAACACCGGGGAGCTGTTTTTT,CASSLDWANTGELFF
TRBJ2-5,TRBV29-1,NA,TRBD2,TGCAGCGCCCAAAGACTAGCGGGGAAAGAGACCCAGTACTTC,CSAQRLAGKETQYF
TRBJ2-5,TRBV12-3/TRBV12-4,many,NA,TGTGCCAGCAGTTTCGGGCAGGGAGGAGAGACCCAGTACTTC,CASSFGQGGETQYF
TRBJ1-1,TRBV7-9,NA,NA,TGTGCCAGCAGCTTAGTGACGGATGACACTGAAGCTTTCTTT,CASSLVTDDTEAFF
TRBJ1-6,TRBV20-1,many,TRBD1,TGCAGTGCTAGAGCAACGACAGGGGCCTATAATTCACCCCTCCACTTT,CSARATTGAYNSPLHF
TRBJ2-5,TRBV6-1,NA,TRBD1,TGTGCCAGCAGGGGGACAGCGGAGACCCAGTACTTC,CASRGTAETQYF
TRBJ1-2,TRBV6-2/TRBV6-3,many,NA,TGTGCCAGCAGAAGGGGGATGGTGAACTATGGCTACACCTTC,CASRRGMVNYGYTF
TRBJ2-4,TRBV2,NA,NA,TGTGCCAGCACTGCCTTCGTTGGCTCAGGGCCACGAGAACTAGCCAAAAACATTCAGTACTTC,CASTAFVGSGPRELAKNIQYF
TRBJ2-5,TRBV10-3,NA,NA,TGTGCCATCAGTGACCCCCTGTACCAAGAGACCCAGTACTTC,CAISDPLYQETQYF
TRBJ2-2,TRBV2,many,NA,TGTGCCAGCCTGACTGACACCGAAGGGGGCACCGGGGAGCTGTTTTTT,CASLTDTEGGTGELFF
TRBJ2-7,TRBV15,many,TRBD2,TGTGCCACCAGCAGAGACCTAGCGGGAGGGTTCTACGAGCAGTACTTC,CATSRDLAGGFYEQYF
TRBJ1-5,TRBV15,many,NA,TGTGCCACCAGCAGAGATGTGACGGGCTGGAGGCCCCAGCATTTT,CATSRDVTGWRPQHF
TRBJ2-2,TRBV2,many,TRBD1,TGTGCCAGCAGTGAAGAACAGGGGGGCACCGGGGAGCTGTTTTTT,CASSEEQGGTGELFF
TRBJ2-7,TRBV24-1,many,TRBD1,TGTGCCACCAGTGATACCGGACAGGGAAACGAGCAGTACTTC,CATSDTGQGNEQYF
TRBJ2-7,TRBV7-9,many,TRBD2,TGTGCCAGCAGCACGATAGCGGGGGACTTCGAGCAGTACTTC,CASSTIAGDFEQYF
TRBJ1-5,TRBV6-2/TRBV6-3,many,NA,TGTGCCAGCATCTCAGGAGTTGGCAATCAGCCCCAGCATTTT,CASISGVGNQPQHF
TRBJ2-4,TRBV6-1,NA,NA,TGTGCCAGCAGTCCCTGGGGGCTAGGCAAAAACATTCAGTACTTC,CASSPWGLGKNIQYF
TRBJ2-2,TRBV11-2,many,NA,TGTGCCAGCACAGGGCAGGGAAGTTATGCCGGGGAGCTGTTTTTT,CASTGQGSYAGELFF
TRBJ2-2,TRBV18,NA,NA,TGTGCCAGCTCACCGGGGCCGATTAACACCGGGGAGCTGTTTTTT,CASSPGPINTGELFF
TRBJ2-5,TRBV7-3,many,NA,TGTGCCAGCAGCGACTTGGGACGCCCTGAAGGTGACCAGTACTTC,CASSDLGRPEGDQYF
TRBJ2-5,TRBV9,many,TRBD1,TGTGCCAGCAGCGTAGGATCACAGGGGACGCAGACCCAGTACTTC,CASSVGSQGTQTQYF
TRBJ2-7,TRBV18,NA,NA,TGTGCCAGCTCATCTCAAGGGGCGAGCCTCGAGCAGTACTTC,CASSSQGASLEQYF
TRBJ2-7,TRBV20-1,many,TRBD2,TGCAGTGCTACAGGGGCTAGCGGGAGCTCCTACGAGCAGTACTTC,CSATGASGSSYEQYF
TRBJ2-1,TRBV18,NA,TRBD1,TGTGCCAGCTCACCAGGGTCAGGGGGCACCTACAATGAGCAGTTCTTC,CASSPGSGGTYNEQFF
TRBJ1-3,TRBV11-2,many,NA,TGTGCCAGCAGTTCCAGGGGCTCTGGAAACACCATATATTTT,CASSSRGSGNTIYF
TRBJ1-1,TRBV28,NA,NA,TGTGCCAGCAGTTCTCCTCCAGTCTGGAGGACTGAAGCTTTCTTT,CASSSPPVWRTEAFF
TRBJ1-1,TRBV12-5,many,NA,TGTGCTAGTGGTTTATCGAGGGGTCGGCCTGAAGCTTTCTTT,CASGLSRGRPEAFF
TRBJ2-2,TRBV24-1,many,NA,TGTGCCACCAGTGATCCGAGGGTTGGGGACACCGGGGAGCTGTTTTTT,CATSDPRVGDTGELFF
TRBJ1-2,TRBV20-1,many,NA,TGCAGTGCTAGAGATAGGTCATATGGCTACACCTTC,CSARDRSYGYTF
TRBJ2-2,TRBV11-1,few,NA,TGTGCCAGCAGCTTAAGAGTTCTGCTCGACACCGGGGAGCTGTATTTT,CASSLRVLLDTGELYF
TRBJ2-7,TRBV12-3/TRBV12-4,many,TRBD1,TGTGCCAGCAGTTTGGGACAGGGTGTCTACGAGCAGTACTTC,CASSLGQGVYEQYF
TRBJ2-2,TRBV5-8,many,NA,TGTGCCAGCAGCATCACAGGGATGAACACCGGGGAGCTGTTTTTT,CASSITGMNTGELFF
TRBJ1-2,TRBV6-2/TRBV6-3,many,NA,TGTGCCAGCAGTTACTCGGAGACTAGGGCTAGGACAGACGAATCTTATGGCTACACCTTC,CASSYSETRARTDESYGYTF
TRBJ1-6,TRBV20-1,many,NA,TGCAGTGCTAGAGTTATGGGGGGGTCACCCCTCCACTTT,CSARVMGGSPLHF
TRBJ1-1,TRBV11-2,many,NA,TGTGCCAGCAGCCCCAGCGGAGTCTCTACCGGCCCGAACACTGAAGCTTTCTTT,CASSPSGVSTGPNTEAFF
TRBJ1-1,TRBV19,many,NA,TGTGCCACAGACCGGGGACCCCGCACTGATGAAGCTTTCTTT,CATDRGPRTDEAFF
TRBJ2-3,TRBV7-2,many,TRBD2,TGTGCCAGCAGCACGAGACTAGCGGGGGCGGGAGATACGCAGTATTTT,CASSTRLAGAGDTQYF
TRBJ1-1,TRBV28,NA,TRBD1,TGTGCCAGCAGTTCCTTGGACAGGGCAAACACTGAAGCTTTCTTT,CASSSLDRANTEAFF
TRBJ2-5,TRBV6-2/TRBV6-3,many,NA,TGTGCCAGCGGGGATCAAGAGACCCAGTACTTC,CASGDQETQYF
TRBJ2-5,TRBV6-1,NA,TRBD1,TGTGCCAGCAGTAGCGGACAGGGAAGGGGTCGAGAGACCCAGTACTTC,CASSSGQGRGRETQYF
TRBJ1-2,TRBV20-1,many,NA,TGCAGTGCTTACACAGAGATAGCTAACTATGGCTACACCTTC,CSAYTEIANYGYTF
TRBJ2-6,TRBV6-5,many,NA,TGTGCCAGCAGTTACCGAACTCGGTTAGGGGCCAACGTCCTGACTTTC,CASSYRTRLGANVLTF
TRBJ2-1,TRBV7-9,many,NA,TGTGCCAGCAGCTCCAGCGGCTTCGGCATCTACAATGAGCAGTTCTTC,CASSSSGFGIYNEQFF
TRBJ2-7,TRBV27,NA,TRBD2,TGTGCCAGCAGTCCCCTTGGCGGGAGCATCGACGAGCAGTACTTC,CASSPLGGSIDEQYF
TRBJ1-2,TRBV15,many,NA,TGTGCCACCAGCAGAGATGTCGCAGCCCCTGCTAACTATGGCTACACCTTC,CATSRDVAAPANYGYTF